This TCR beta chain is drawn from a study of cytomegalovirus exposure and HLA in healthy donors. Points from the study as a whole: TCR beta chains numbering under 200 were designated cytomegalovirus-associated. Data from an earlier analysis indicated that most TCR beta V segments were productive either about 90% or about 30% of the time.

PCR used 60 Vbeta primers and 13 Jbeta primers. TCRdb's table, derived via immunoSEQ multiplex PCR, lists solely in-frame clones and lacks some. This sample yields about 150,000 clones, of which approximately 8.9% are seen a single time; more than 6.5% belongs to the top ten. A note on this clone: The antigen remains unidentified.

The germline V gene encodes CDR1 SGHAT and CDR2 FQNNGV. The V and J ends lost 5 bases and 14 bases, in that order; junction bases with no gene match: 10. The CDR3 spans 14 residues. Sequencing was carried out using PBMCs. The chain employs TRBV11-2 and TRBJ1-6; TRBD1 agrees at 9 bases. This sequence originates from a woman aged 40 to 49 in good health and CMV-seropositive. The CDR3 loop reads CASSAAGTGISLHF. Written as DNA, the CDR3 is TGTGCCAGCAGCGCAGCCGGGACAGGGATCTCCCTCCACTTT.